Below, 7 T cell receptor beta chains from the same sample are listed, as sequenced in a study of shared clonotypes between healthy human individuals (dated by TCRdb to about 2020). The library was obtained by the immunoSEQ multiplex PCR assay. TCRdb re-hosts the immuneACCESS table, in-frame sequences only. Its copies lack some clones; in the studies checked, an unresolved V gene accounts for under half of them, and the cause for the rest is not known. The sample includes about 610,000 clones, with 95% to 98% observed a single time. The ten largest clones capture roughly 0.055% of the sample. The sample consisted of naive CD4+ T cells sorted from blood. Explained via the paper, the cell subset or site label denotes: CD45RA+ positively selected. The receptors here all came from a woman aged 30 to 39 in good health.

The chain uses TRBV5-8 and TRBJ1-1; D unresolved. The CDR3 is 15 residues long. Trimming left V 1 base short and J 11 bases short, with 21 bases between. Per the germline V gene, CDR1 is SGHTS and CDR2 is YDEGEE. As DNA, the CDR3 is TGTGCCAGCAGCTTGACCCTCGTCGGTCCTCTTCCGGCTTTCTTT. This gives the protein CASSLTLVGPLPAFF.

The V gene is TRBV28, the J gene TRBJ2-3; TRBD2 agrees at 12 bases. V lost 4 bases, J lost 5 bases, and 4 bases stayed unmatched. The CDR3 has 15 amino acids. The germline gives CDR1 MDHEN, CDR2 SYDVKM. The CDR3 DNA reads as TGTGCCAGCAGTTACGCTAGCGGGAGGGGAGATACGCAGTATTTT. Encoded protein: CASSYASGRGDTQYF.

This chain uses TRBV16 with TRBJ2-2; D gene uncertain. The germline V gene encodes CDR1 KGHSY and CDR2 FQNENV. The V end lost 4 bases, the J end lost 0 bases, and 15 bases lay between the germline ends. This CDR3 is 17 amino acids long. The CDR3 DNA sequence: TGTGCCAGCAGCCTAAAGGGTGCGTTCGCGAACACCGGGGAGCTGTTTTTT. Residues: CASSLKGAFANTGELFF.

V gene TRBV28 combines with J gene TRBJ2-2, with 7 bases aligning to TRBD1. The CDR3 spans 13 residues. V shed 6 bases, J shed 4 bases, and the junction held 2 bases outside the gene matches. CDR1 is MDHEN and CDR2 is SYDVKM in the germline V gene. CDR3 residues: CASRTGSTGELFF. The CDR3 region has the DNA TGTGCCAGCAGGACAGGGTCCACCGGGGAGCTGTTTTTT.

This clone came up once. The chain uses TRBV28 and TRBJ1-2; D not certain. Trimming took 3 bases from V and 2 from J, leaving 10 bases between them. Per germline, CDR1 MDHEN and CDR2 SYDVKM. The CDR3 has 14 amino acids. CDR3 region: CASSFTARNYGYTF. CDR3 nucleotide sequence: TGTGCCAGCAGTTTTACCGCCAGGAACTATGGCTACACCTTC.

The genes are TRBV27 and TRBJ1-2, with a possible D match to TRBD1 (5 bases). Germline loops: CDR1 MNHEY, CDR2 SMNVEV (reference sequence). There are 14 residues in the CDR3. The V gene lost 2 bases and the J gene lost 2 bases, with 9 bases spanning the gap. The CDR3 sequence is CASSLKGSNYGYTF. CDR3 sequence (DNA): TGTGCCAGCAGTTTAAAGGGGAGCAACTATGGCTACACCTTC.

The V and J genes are TRBV6-5 and TRBJ2-1, with D maybe TRBD2 (6 bases). Trimming removed 6 bases from V and 4 bases from J, with 16 bases in between. Germline loops: CDR1 MNHEY, CDR2 SVGAGI. This CDR3 has 15 amino acids. The CDR3 DNA is TGTGCCAGCAGACGGGACTCAATAAGATACAATGAGCAGTTCTTC. It is translated as CASRRDSIRYNEQFF.